Listed below are T cell receptor beta chains from one sample, sequenced in a study of blood T cells in healthy people across ages. TCRdb itself ran the 5' RACE reads through MiXCR, one entry per CDR3 protein. This sample has around 500,000 distinct CDR3 sequences, with less than 60% found just once. Sample: blood. Source of these receptors: an elderly man in good health. CDR3s include the opening cysteine and the closing phenylalanine or tryptophan. The D gene is left open where the match is weak. A row's size may be missing; if present it is once, few, many or a size class.

D	size	J	V	DNA	CDR3
-	-	TRBJ2-7	TRBV5-1	TGCGCCAGCAGCCGCGGGGAGGGGGGCTACGAGCAGTACTTC	CASSRGEGGYEQYF
TRBD1	once	TRBJ1-1	TRBV2	TGTGCCAGCAGCGTACAGGGGGGGAACACTGAAGCTTTCTTT	CASSVQGGNTEAFF
-	-	TRBJ2-5	TRBV9	TGTGCCAGCAGCGTAGGAACCGAAGGGGAGACCCAGTACTTC	CASSVGTEGETQYF
-	-	TRBJ1-2	TRBV20-1	TGCAGTGCTAGCCCGACCACCTCAGGCTACACCTTC	CSASPTTSGYTF
TRBD1	-	TRBJ2-3	TRBV27	TGTGCCAGCAGTTTCATAAAGACAGGGTATAGCACAGATACGCAGTATTTT	CASSFIKTGYSTDTQYF
TRBD2	-	TRBJ2-3	TRBV25-1	TGTGCCAGCAGTGAATGGGGGGGGACAGATACGCAGTATTTT	CASSEWGGTDTQYF
-	-	TRBJ2-7	TRBV11-2	TGTGCCAGCACCATTGCGAGCGGATCCTACGAGCAGTACTTC	CASTIASGSYEQYF
-	once	TRBJ2-2	TRBV27	TGTGCCAGCAGTTTCCAGACAGGGAACACCGGGGAGCTGTTTTTT	CASSFQTGNTGELFF
-	-	TRBJ1-6	TRBV5-1	TGCGCCAGCAGCCGAGGCCGGGACGAGGGGAATTCACCCCTCCACTTT	CASSRGRDEGNSPLHF
-	few	TRBJ2-1	TRBV7-2	TGTGCCAGCAGCTTAGCAGGGGGGGCACCAGAGCAGTTCTTC	CASSLAGGAPEQFF
-	few	TRBJ1-5	TRBV20-1	TGCAGTGCTAGAACCGGATCCAATCAGCCCCAGCATTTT	CSARTGSNQPQHF
TRBD1	many	TRBJ2-1	TRBV6-6	TGTGCCAGCAGTTACTCCCAGGGACAGGGGAAGGGCAATGAGCAGTTCTTC	CASSYSQGQGKGNEQFF
-	-	TRBJ2-2	TRBV5-6	TGTGCCAGCAGCCTCTACCCACAGGGACGCAACACCGGGGAGCTGTTTTTT	CASSLYPQGRNTGELFF
TRBD1	many	TRBJ2-3	TRBV6-6	TGTGCCAGCAGCCAGGGGGCGAGGGCAGATACGCAGTATTTT	CASSQGARADTQYF
-	-	TRBJ2-7	TRBV29-1	TGCAGCGTTGGACAGGTCTCCGAGCAGTACTTC	CSVGQVSEQYF
-	-	TRBJ2-7	TRBV20-1	TGCAGTGCCCCCGGCTCATCCACCTACGAGCAGTACTTC	CSAPGSSTYEQYF
-	few	TRBJ1-2	TRBV5-6	TGTGCCAGCAGCCGCGCGGCCTATGGCTACACCTTC	CASSRAAYGYTF
TRBD2	few	TRBJ2-3	TRBV9	TGTGCCAGCAGCGTAGACCTCCCCAGCGGGGTCAGGGCAGATACGCAGTATTTT	CASSVDLPSGVRADTQYF
-	-	TRBJ1-5	TRBV10-3	TGTGCCATCAGTGAGACAGTAAACAATCAGCCCCAGCATTTT	CAISETVNNQPQHF
-	-	TRBJ1-5	TRBV24-1	TGTGCCACCAGTGATTTGAAGCGGGGTGCCGACAATCAGCCCCAGCATTTT	CATSDLKRGADNQPQHF
TRBD1	-	TRBJ1-2	TRBV3-1	TGTGCCAGCAGCTGGGGACAGGGGCTCCCTGGCTACACCTTC	CASSWGQGLPGYTF
-	-	TRBJ2-7	TRBV20-1	TGCAGTGCTAGCCAGCCACCGGGCCAACTCAACGAGCAGTACTTC	CSASQPPGQLNEQYF
TRBD1	many	TRBJ2-7	TRBV3-1	TGTGCCAGCAAAGGTACAGGGGACGAGCAGTACTTC	CASKGTGDEQYF
-	-	TRBJ2-7	TRBV6-5	TGTGCCAGCAGTGATAGGCAGAGCTCCTACGAGCAGTACTTC	CASSDRQSSYEQYF
-	-	TRBJ1-5	TRBV4-2	TGTGCCAGCAGCCAAGACGCGGGGGGGAGTCAGCCCCAGCATTTT	CASSQDAGGSQPQHF
TRBD1	-	TRBJ1-2	TRBV3-1	TGTGCCAGCAGCCTTTTTTGGGGACAGGGGGTCGATGGCTACACCTTC	CASSLFWGQGVDGYTF
-	many	TRBJ2-1	TRBV6-5	TGTGCCGGCAGTTTGTCCGGGACCAGTACAAGTGAGCAGTTCTTC	CAGSLSGTSTSEQFF
-	few	TRBJ1-1	TRBV6-5	TGTGCCAGCAGTTCCCCCGGGCAGGCTCGTCAAGCTTTCTTT	CASSSPGQARQAFF
-	-	TRBJ2-7	TRBV5-8	TGTGCCAGCAGGGGACGAGGGATCGACGAGCAGTACTTC	CASRGRGIDEQYF
TRBD1	few	TRBJ2-7	TRBV2	TGTGCCAGCAGTGAACAGGGACAGGGCGTGTACGAGCAGTACTTC	CASSEQGQGVYEQYF
-	-	TRBJ2-5	TRBV6-6	TGTGTCGGCAGTTACTCCCAGTACCAAGAGACCCAGTACTTC	CVGSYSQYQETQYF
-	few	TRBJ2-7	TRBV29-1	TGCAGCGTTGAAGCGGGGTCCGGTAGGTCCTACAATGAGCAGTACTTC	CSVEAGSGRSYNEQYF
TRBD1	-	TRBJ2-7	TRBV6-5	TGTGCCAGCAGTAACCACAGGGGGTCCTACGAGCAGTACTTC	CASSNHRGSYEQYF
-	many	TRBJ2-5	TRBV6-5	TGTGCCAGCCGACGAGGGGGCCAAGAGACCCAGTACTTC	CASRRGGQETQYF
TRBD1	-	TRBJ2-5	TRBV7-2	TGTGCCAGCAGCTCCTGGACAGGGGGGGAGACCCAGTACTTC	CASSSWTGGETQYF
-	-	TRBJ2-5	TRBV20-1	TGCAGTGCCCCAAGCGGGCCGATCAGCGTAAAGACCCAGTACTTC	CSAPSGPISVKTQYF
-	few	TRBJ2-5	TRBV7-2	TGTGCCAGCAGCTTATTGGGGGGGGGCTTTTTAGAGACCCAGTACTTC	CASSLLGGGFLETQYF
TRBD2	many	TRBJ2-1	TRBV7-9	TGTGCCAGCAGCCCTGGACCGGCGGGGGTTGCGAATGAGCAGTTCTTC	CASSPGPAGVANEQFF
TRBD2	-	TRBJ2-3	TRBV5-1	TGCGCCAGCAGCCTAGGACTAGCGGGAGGTGTGGCAGATACGCAGTATTTT	CASSLGLAGGVADTQYF
-	-	TRBJ2-2	TRBV10-1	TGCGCCAGCAGTGATCCCACAAATACACCTGGGGAGCTGTTTTTT	CASSDPTNTPGELFF
TRBD2	-	TRBJ2-1	TRBV7-8	TGTGCCAGCAGCTCAACTAGCGGGGAGCAGTTCTTC	CASSSTSGEQFF
TRBD2	-	TRBJ2-1	TRBV20-1	TGCAGTGCTCTACTAGCGGTCTACAATGAGCAGTTCTTC	CSALLAVYNEQFF
-	many	TRBJ2-7	TRBV6-5	TGTGCCAGCAGTGCTGGAGTAAACTACGAGCAGTACTTC	CASSAGVNYEQYF
-	-	TRBJ1-2	TRBV30	TGTGCCTGGAGTGTACGGGGGGGCGCGAACTATGGCTACACCTTC	CAWSVRGGANYGYTF
-	-	TRBJ2-3	TRBV7-2	TGTGCCAGCACCAGTAGGGAGTCAGCGCAGTATTTT	CASTSRESAQYF
TRBD2	-	TRBJ2-5	TRBV20-1	TGCAGTGCGAAGGATCCTAGCGGCCAAGAGACCCAGTACTTC	CSAKDPSGQETQYF
-	-	TRBJ1-5	TRBV20-1	TGCAGTGCTAGGACAGCTAGCAATCAGCCCCAGCATTTT	CSARTASNQPQHF
TRBD1	few	TRBJ1-6	TRBV14	TGTGCCAGCAGGCCTTCCGGGACAGGGCTCGATTCACCCCTCCACTTT	CASRPSGTGLDSPLHF
TRBD2	-	TRBJ2-3	TRBV7-3	TGTGCCAGCAGCTCAACCGCACCTGGGAGCGGGAGCATGAATACGCAGTATTTT	CASSSTAPGSGSMNTQYF
-	-	TRBJ2-3	TRBV7-7	TGTGCTAGCAGCTTAGATGTCACAGATACGCAGTATTTT	CASSLDVTDTQYF
TRBD1	-	TRBJ2-7	TRBV6-1	TGTGCCAGCTGCCGGGACAGTTATTACGAGCAGTACTTC	CASCRDSYYEQYF